This T cell receptor (beta chain) appears in the sequencing data of a study of regulatory T cells in long-lasting Graves disease. Across the study: Newly diagnosed Graves' patients took antithyroid drugs under 3 months.

Documented time point: newly diagnosed GD, antithyroid drugs for less than 3 months. From PBMCs, RNA was extracted and then used to make the TCR library. Germline CDR1 reads DFQATT; CDR2 reads SNEGSKA (reference sequence). The CDR3 runs 15 residues. V lost 0 bases, J lost 8 bases, and 19 bases lay in between. Arm-PCR of CDR3 regions and iRepertoire HTBI primers were the basis on which TCR beta libraries were built. Authors' analysis steps: Across the samples, identification revealed about 62 TRBV and 12 to 15 TRBJ segments. TCRdb analysed the multiplex PCR reads with MiXCR anew, one entry per CDR3 protein. What appears here as the V and J calls and clone size reflects TCRdb's work, not the paper's. This table holds 300,000 to 400,000 distinct CDR3 sequences, 15% to 20% found once. This clonotype appeared a few times. The antigen is not known. Study-level points and caveats: Favoring TRBV28, TRBJ1-2 and TRBJ2-5 was a feature seen in persistent disease. Sharing of public clonotypes was greater in persistent patients (under 3,000) than in new patients (more than 900).

The specimen was peripheral blood mononuclear cells (PBMCs), collected at new diagnosis, from a patient treated with antithyroid drugs. The clonotype comes from a female donor with Graves disease. This chain connects TRBV20-1 to TRBJ1-2; no definite D call. The CDR3 DNA reads as TGCAGTGCTAGAGATAGTGTATCCCTTGGAGAAGGCTACACCTTC. It translates to CSARDSVSLGEGYTF.